This is a list of T cell receptor beta chains from one sample in a study of blood T cell repertoires in COVID-19. Sequenced by immunoSEQ multiplex PCR; TCRdb stores in-frame clones only, minus some. The sample shows about 140,000 clones, 70% to 90% of them seen only once. Source material: peripheral blood. Receptors were obtained from a woman aged 80 or over with acute or convalescent COVID-19. Each CDR3 is given with its conserved first and last residue. D genes are given only for firm matches. Clone size is stated in some rows and not others, as once, few, many or a class when expanded.

TGTGCCAGCAGCTTGGAGGGGAGCACAGATACGCAGTATTTT	CASSLEGSTDTQYF	-	TRBV5-4	TRBJ2-3	-
TGTGCCAGCAGTTTGATTCTACAGGGTGGGTCCCAGCATTTT	CASSLILQGGSQHF	-	TRBV2	TRBJ1-5	-
TGTGCCAGCAGTTTATGGGGACAGGGGGCTACAGATACGCAGTATTTT	CASSLWGQGATDTQYF	-	TRBV27	TRBJ2-3	TRBD1
TGTGCCAGCAGCCTCCACGGGACAGGGGACACCGGGGAGCTGTTTTTT	CASSLHGTGDTGELFF	-	TRBV3-1/TRBV3-2	TRBJ2-2	TRBD1
TGTGCCAGCAGCCAGACAGGATTAGGAGAGACCCAGTACTTC	CASSQTGLGETQYF	-	TRBV3-1/TRBV3-2	TRBJ2-5	-
TGTGCCAGCACAGCGGGACCGGACACTGAAGCTTTCTTT	CASTAGPDTEAFF	-	TRBV7-3	TRBJ1-1	-
TGTGCCAGCAGCTGGGGGCTCTCCCCCGAAAAACTGTTTTTT	CASSWGLSPEKLFF	-	TRBV5-8	TRBJ1-4	-
TGTGCCAGCAGCGGGACATCCTTTTACGAGCAGTACTTC	CASSGTSFYEQYF	-	TRBV2	TRBJ2-7	-
TGTGCCAGCAGCCATCGACAGGGGCTGAACACTGAAGCTTTCTTT	CASSHRQGLNTEAFF	-	TRBV3-1/TRBV3-2	TRBJ1-1	TRBD1
TGCGCCAGCAGCCCTCGACAGGGAATGAACACTGAAGCTTTCTTT	CASSPRQGMNTEAFF	-	TRBV5-1	TRBJ1-1	TRBD1
TGCGCCAGCAGCCAAGTGGGACAGGGGGTAGCTTTCTTT	CASSQVGQGVAFF	-	TRBV4-3	TRBJ1-1	TRBD1
TGTGCCTGGAGTGTCTGGGGAGGGGATAGCAATCAGCCCCAGCATTTT	CAWSVWGGDSNQPQHF	-	TRBV30	TRBJ1-5	-
TGTGCCAGCAGCCTCTCGACAGTGCAAGAGACCCAGTACTTC	CASSLSTVQETQYF	-	TRBV6-2/TRBV6-3	TRBJ2-5	-
TGTGCCAGCAGCTTATATCCTAGCGGGGGGGTTAAGGATACGCAGTATTTT	CASSLYPSGGVKDTQYF	-	TRBV7-3	TRBJ2-3	TRBD2
TGCGCCAGCAGCCAACAAGGACAGGGACCTTCACCCCTCCACTTT	CASSQQGQGPSPLHF	once	TRBV4-3	TRBJ1-6	TRBD1
TGTGCCAGCATCGCGGAGAACACTGAAGCTTTCTTT	CASIAENTEAFF	-	TRBV27	TRBJ1-1	-
TGCGCCAGCAGCTTGGACAGGGCTACCTACGAGCAGTACTTC	CASSLDRATYEQYF	-	TRBV5-1	TRBJ2-7	-
TGTGCCTCCAAAGGGATAGCGGGGGCCCCCTACGAGCAGTACTTC	CASKGIAGAPYEQYF	-	TRBV30	TRBJ2-7	TRBD2
TGTGCCAGCAGCTTCACGTCGGCAGGGGACGAAGCTTTCTTT	CASSFTSAGDEAFF	-	TRBV3-1/TRBV3-2	TRBJ1-1	-
TGTGCCACCAGCAGAGGGCGGGTCTTAGGGAACGAGCAGTACTTC	CATSRGRVLGNEQYF	-	TRBV15	TRBJ2-7	-
TGTGCCAGCAGCCGATCGGGGACCTACGAGCAGTACTTC	CASSRSGTYEQYF	-	TRBV3-1/TRBV3-2	TRBJ2-7	-
TGCGCCAGCAGCTTGATGGACAGGGTGAACACTGAAGCTTTCTTT	CASSLMDRVNTEAFF	-	TRBV5-1	TRBJ1-1	TRBD1
TGTGCCAGCAGTGAAGGCAGTTCAGGTACCGGGGAGCTGTTTTTT	CASSEGSSGTGELFF	-	TRBV6-1	TRBJ2-2	-
TGTGCCTGGAGTGTATCAGGGGGAACTAATGAAAAACTGTTTTTT	CAWSVSGGTNEKLFF	-	TRBV30	TRBJ1-4	TRBD1
TGCGCCAGCAGCCGCCCGGGAGAGATACGGGGCACTGAAGCTTTCTTT	CASSRPGEIRGTEAFF	-	TRBV4-1	TRBJ1-1	-
TGTGCCAGCAGCAAAGTATTGGGACAGGGGCCGCACACTGAAGCTTTCTTT	CASSKVLGQGPHTEAFF	once	TRBV21-1	TRBJ1-1	-
TGTGCCAGCAGACGACTAGCGGGGGTAGGGGCCTACGAGCAGTACTTC	CASRRLAGVGAYEQYF	-	TRBV27	TRBJ2-7	TRBD2
TGTGCCAGCAGGGGGACAAGAGGGAGCTATGGCTACACCTTC	CASRGTRGSYGYTF	-	TRBV2	TRBJ1-2	-
TGTGCCAGCAGGTTCCAGTCTGGAAACACCATATATTTT	CASRFQSGNTIYF	-	TRBV11-2	TRBJ1-3	-
TGTGCCAGCAGTGGCCCCGGACAGGGCAGCTATGGCTACACCTTC	CASSGPGQGSYGYTF	-	TRBV2	TRBJ1-2	TRBD1
TGTGCCAGCAGCCGCCCCGGGTTCAGGGGGCTTTACGAGCAGTACTTC	CASSRPGFRGLYEQYF	once	TRBV7-2	TRBJ2-7	TRBD1
TGTGCCAGCAGTCTGAGCGGGGGGGACTACGAGCAGTACTTC	CASSLSGGDYEQYF	-	TRBV6-6	TRBJ2-7	TRBD2
TGTGCCAGCAGCAGAGGGGGGACAGGGATCAACTACGAGCAGTACTTC	CASSRGGTGINYEQYF	once	TRBV13	TRBJ2-7	TRBD1
TGTGCCAGCTCACCGGGGAATCGGGAGAACACTGAAGCTTTCTTT	CASSPGNRENTEAFF	-	TRBV18	TRBJ1-1	-
TGTGCCAGCAGGGGACAGCTAACGGAGGGCTACACCTTC	CASRGQLTEGYTF	-	TRBV2	TRBJ1-2	TRBD1